Listed below are T cell receptor beta chains from one sample, sequenced in a study of CD8 T cells in Susac syndrome. TCRdb re-called the immunoSEQ multiplex PCR reads with MiXCR, one entry per CDR3 protein. The top ten hold about 0.14% of the sample, which has 95,000 to 150,000 distinct CDR3 sequences, 95% to 96% seen once. Input material: CD4+ T cells from PBMCs. All receptors come from a human donor with Susac syndrome. Each CDR3 is given with its conserved first and last residue. D genes are given only for firm matches. Some rows mark clone size as missing; the rest say once, few, many or name a class of expanded clone.

d_gene | j_gene | v_gene | abundance | CDR3nt | CDR3aa
- | TRBJ1-1 | TRBV7-9 | - | TGTGCCAGCAGCTCCTTAGGGGGGAACACTGAAGCTTTCTTT | CASSSLGGNTEAFF
TRBD1 | TRBJ2-2 | TRBV12-3/TRBV12-4 | - | TGTGCCAGCAGTTTGCAGGGGGCATGGACCGGGGAGCTGTTTTTT | CASSLQGAWTGELFF
TRBD2 | TRBJ2-5 | TRBV12-3/TRBV12-4 | - | TGTGCCAGCAGTTTAAGACTAGCGGGAGAGACCCAGTACTTC | CASSLRLAGETQYF
- | TRBJ2-2 | TRBV29-1 | once | TGCAGCGTTGAAATGGTCCGGTCCGGGGAGCTGTTTTTT | CSVEMVRSGELFF
- | TRBJ2-2 | TRBV30 | - | TGTGCCTGGGCCATGAACACCGGGGAGCTGTTTTTT | CAWAMNTGELFF
TRBD2 | TRBJ2-5 | TRBV7-6 | - | TGTGCCAGCAGCCCCGGGTCCCTAGCGGGAGTAGAGACCCAGTACTTC | CASSPGSLAGVETQYF
- | TRBJ2-1 | TRBV5-4 | once | TGTGCCAGCAGCCCCAAAGGGGGTCTAGCCTACAATGAGCAGTTCTTC | CASSPKGGLAYNEQFF
TRBD1 | TRBJ1-5 | TRBV5-1 | - | TGCGCCAGCAGCTTCAAAGGGGGCGATCAGCCCCAGCATTTT | CASSFKGGDQPQHF
TRBD2 | TRBJ2-1 | TRBV20-1 | - | TGCAGTGCTACCCGACTAGCGCCACATAGCTCCTACAATGAGCAGTTCTTC | CSATRLAPHSSYNEQFF
- | TRBJ1-1 | TRBV7-3 | - | TGTGCCAGCAGCTCCCTCGGGGGACGAGGGAACACTGAAGCTTTCTTT | CASSSLGGRGNTEAFF
- | TRBJ2-5 | TRBV2 | - | TGTGCCAGCAGTGCCTTAGGAGGGACCCAGTACTTC | CASSALGGTQYF
- | TRBJ2-5 | TRBV20-1 | - | TGCAGTGCCGCTGATCGGGAGGAGACCCAGTACTTC | CSAADREETQYF
TRBD2 | TRBJ2-1 | TRBV29-1 | - | TGCAGCGTTAAAGGACTAGCGGGAGAATTGGATGAGCAGTTCTTC | CSVKGLAGELDEQFF
TRBD2 | TRBJ2-7 | TRBV7-9 | - | TGTGCCAGCAGCGTGGGGGGACTAGCGGGAGGGCCCCACGAGCAGTACTTC | CASSVGGLAGGPHEQYF
TRBD2 | TRBJ2-2 | TRBV5-1 | - | TGCGCCAGCAGCTTCCGACTAGCGGGGAACACCGGGGAGCTGTTTTTT | CASSFRLAGNTGELFF
- | TRBJ2-7 | TRBV25-1 | once | TGTGCCAGCAGTGAATGGGGTGAATACGAGCAGTACTTC | CASSEWGEYEQYF
- | TRBJ2-5 | TRBV5-4 | - | TGTGCCAGCAGCCTGGGGGTGACTCGCATCCAAGAGACCCAGTACTTC | CASSLGVTRIQETQYF
TRBD2 | TRBJ2-1 | TRBV24-1 | - | TGTGCCACCAGTGACCCTGAACCCGGGAGGAACAATGAGCAGTTCTTC | CATSDPEPGRNNEQFF
- | TRBJ1-1 | TRBV7-9 | - | TGTGCCAGCAGCCCGGATAACGTAAGGACCGGAGCTTTCTTT | CASSPDNVRTGAFF
- | TRBJ2-3 | TRBV5-6 | once | TGTGCCAGCAGCTTGGTTGGCGGAGATACGCAGTATTTT | CASSLVGGDTQYF
- | TRBJ2-2 | TRBV29-1 | once | TGCAGCGTTCCTAGGACGGCGAACACCGGGGAGCTGTTTTTT | CSVPRTANTGELFF
- | TRBJ2-5 | TRBV7-9 | - | TGTGCCAGCAACCAGGGAGTGGGTGAAGAGACCCAGTACTTC | CASNQGVGEETQYF
TRBD1 | TRBJ1-2 | TRBV20-1 | - | TGCAGTGCTACCGGGACAGGGGCCGAAATGGGAGGCTACACCTTC | CSATGTGAEMGGYTF
- | TRBJ1-1 | TRBV15 | - | TGTGCCACCAGCCAGGGATTGTACACTGAAGCTTTCTTT | CATSQGLYTEAFF
- | TRBJ2-1 | TRBV6-1 | - | TGTGCCAGCAAACCCCCCCAGGGTCTGGCCGAGAATGAGCAGTTCTTC | CASKPPQGLAENEQFF
- | TRBJ2-1 | TRBV7-2 | - | TGTGCCAGCAGCTTAGGGCCGGCCAATGAGCAGTTCTTC | CASSLGPANEQFF
- | TRBJ2-7 | TRBV5-1 | - | TGCGCCAGCAGCTTGGAACCGACTGTCACCTACGAGCAGTACTTC | CASSLEPTVTYEQYF
- | TRBJ2-5 | TRBV12-3/TRBV12-4 | - | TGTGCCAGCAGTCATACTAGGGAGACCCAGTACTTC | CASSHTRETQYF
- | TRBJ2-4 | TRBV12-3/TRBV12-4 | once | TGTGCCAGCAGTTCTGACTACTTCCTAGCCAAAAACATTCAGTACTTC | CASSSDYFLAKNIQYF
- | TRBJ2-1 | TRBV7-2 | few | TGTGCCAGCAGCTTAGCTCGGGACGATGAGCAGTTCTTC | CASSLARDDEQFF
TRBD2 | TRBJ2-1 | TRBV28 | - | TGTGCCAGCGCGACCTCAGCGGGAGGCCGATTGAACAATGAGCAGTTCTTC | CASATSAGGRLNNEQFF
- | TRBJ1-5 | TRBV29-1 | - | TGCAGCGTTGGTGGAAGCAGTCAGCCCCAGCATTTT | CSVGGSSQPQHF
- | TRBJ2-5 | TRBV20-1 | - | TGCAGTGCCATTAGGGGGCAAGAGACCCAGTACTTC | CSAIRGQETQYF
- | TRBJ2-3 | TRBV29-1 | - | TGCAGCGTTGACAAGCGGGTAAAAGATACGCAGTATTTT | CSVDKRVKDTQYF
TRBD1 | TRBJ2-5 | TRBV5-4 | once | TGTGCCAGCAGCCCTGGGACAGGGCTGGAGACCCAGTACTTC | CASSPGTGLETQYF